This TCR beta chain was captured by sequencing in a study of blood T cell repertoires in COVID-19. The overall study: Acute and convalescent COVID-19 samples came from the United States, Italy and Spain. T cells, B-cell-depleted T cells, or PBMCs supplied cDNA or gDNA.

In germline, CDR1 is SGHAT, CDR2 FQNNGV. V gave up 5 bases and J gave up 5 bases; unmatched junction bases: 7. The CDR3 consists of 15 residues. Original processing notes: The assay estimated nucleated cells by amplifying reference gene primers. Profiling relied on immunoSEQ multiplex PCR, and the TCRdb table lists in-frame clones only, not all of them. D and trimming come from the DNA, and the V and J calls and clone size come from that table. The sample records fewer than 200,000 clones, just over 85% being singletons. Material for sequencing was peripheral blood. The rearrangement links TRBV11-2 to TRBJ2-7; 12 nucleotides line up with TRBD1. The source is a middle-aged man with active or convalescent COVID-19. The CDR3 protein is CASSPRDRGPHEQYF. The DNA of the CDR3 is TGTGCCAGCAGCCCCCGGGACAGGGGGCCCCACGAGCAGTACTTC.